Detailed here is one TCR beta chain. What it binds is not known. These data belong to a study of cytomegalovirus exposure and HLA in healthy donors. The study's findings and limits: TCR beta V segments were, for the most part, productive about 87% or about 30% of the time in an earlier analysis. For TCR beta chains, V- and J-gene trimming was later linked to a missense DCLRE1C variant. In a later analysis, an Asian-associated ancestry cluster reportedly showed fewer N-insertions than the roughly 730-donor mean.

V was pared by 5 bases and J by 6 bases, with 7 bases of the junction left unmatched. From germline, CDR1 is SGHDN and CDR2 FVKESK. The CDR3 contains 14 residues. Primers: 60 Vbeta forward and 13 Jbeta reverse. Produced via immunoSEQ multiplex PCR; TCRdb's table is partial and in-frame only. This table has about 98,000 clones, about 80% appearing once. The V call is TRBV14, the J call TRBJ1-1, with TRBD1 matching over 9 bases. The clonotype was recovered from a man aged 55 to 70 in good health and CMV-seropositive. Sequencing used PBMCs. The DNA for the CDR3 is TGTGCCAGCAGCAACTACAGGGGGCTGGCTGAAGCTTTCTTT. It codes for CASSNYRGLAEAFF.